This TCR beta chain comes out of a study of blood T cell repertoires in COVID-19. Libraries were prepared by immunoSEQ multiplex PCR; TCRdb keeps only in-frame clonotypes and omits some of them. The sample has approximately 230,000 clones; just over 85% are singletons. Trimming cost V 5 bases and J 4 bases; bases outside gene matches: 13. CDR1 and CDR2 (germline): SGHTA, FQGNSA. This CDR3 contains 16 residues. This receptor was taken from a man between 35 and 55 years old who had recovered from COVID-19. The chain carries TRBV7-2 and TRBJ1-2, with 7 bases that match TRBD1. Sequencing used PBMCs or T cells enriched from blood (not recorded which). The CDR3 is CASSPPGQSLVYGYTF. In nucleotides, the CDR3 is TGTGCCAGCAGCCCACCGGGACAGTCCTTAGTCTATGGCTACACCTTC.